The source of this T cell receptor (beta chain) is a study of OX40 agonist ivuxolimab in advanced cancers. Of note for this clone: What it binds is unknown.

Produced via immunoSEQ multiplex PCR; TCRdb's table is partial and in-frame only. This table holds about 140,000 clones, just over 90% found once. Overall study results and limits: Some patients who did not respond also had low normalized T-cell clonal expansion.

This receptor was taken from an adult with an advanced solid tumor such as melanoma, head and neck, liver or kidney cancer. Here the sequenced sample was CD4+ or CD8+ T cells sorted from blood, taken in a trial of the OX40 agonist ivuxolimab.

CDR3 DNA sequence: TGTGCCACCCTCCAGGGGAATGGCTACACCTTC. Encoded protein: CATLQGNGYTF. J is TRBJ1-2 and V is TRBV21-1; the table's D call, TRBD1, was not checked against the DNA. TRBV21-1 is a pseudogene. CDR3 length: 11 residues.